This TCR beta chain was recovered during a study of T cell responses to AZD1222 COVID-19 vaccine. Clones were sequenced by immunoSEQ multiplex PCR, and TCRdb holds only the in-frame ones, with some missing. The data show some 150,000 clones, around nine tenths seen once. Notes on this clone: Antigen unknown.

Study-wide results and caveats: It was only 6 or 7 AZD1222 recipients who were seropositive at baseline. Most donors were white British and more were female, and clonal diversity was possibly underestimated. No day 14 peak samples; only post-peak repertoires were characterized.

V lost 2 bases, J lost 2 bases, and 7 bases lay in between. This CDR3 has 14 amino acids. Germline CDR1 is KGHSH and CDR2 is LQKENI. Here the sequenced sample was peripheral blood, taken on day 0 of AZD1222 vaccination. The receptor comes from an adult in good health. This chain links TRBV18 with TRBJ1-3; D may be TRBD1 (5 bases). The chain's CDR3 is CASSPGAAGNTIYF. The CDR3 nucleotides are TGTGCCAGCTCACCAGGGGCGGCTGGAAACACCATATATTTT.